These T cell receptor beta chains were read from a single sample in a study of blood T cell repertoires in COVID-19. Some clones are missing from TCRdb's copy, which holds only in-frame ones; the method was immunoSEQ multiplex PCR. The table includes roughly 310,000 clones, approximately 90% detected once. The sample consisted of peripheral blood. These receptors were obtained from a woman aged 45-65 years with active or convalescent COVID-19. Both conserved end residues are part of each CDR3. Fields, in order: clone size, V gene, D gene, J gene, CDR3 protein, CDR3 DNA. The D gene is left open where the match is weak. Not every row has a clone size; where given, it reads once, few, many or a size class.

size: NA
V: TRBV7-2
D: NA
J: TRBJ2-3
CDR3: CASKLPGTDTQYF
DNA: TGTGCCAGCAAGCTGCCGGGCACAGATACGCAGTATTTT

size: NA
V: TRBV6-5
D: NA
J: TRBJ1-5
CDR3: CASRSGNNQPQHF
DNA: TGTGCCAGCAGGTCGGGTAACAATCAGCCCCAGCATTTT

size: once
V: TRBV5-4
D: TRBD1
J: TRBJ2-3
CDR3: CASSPDRGDTQYF
DNA: TGTGCCAGCAGCCCGGACAGGGGTGATACGCAGTATTTT

size: NA
V: TRBV18
D: NA
J: TRBJ1-5
CDR3: CASSPSLEGANQPQHF
DNA: TGTGCCAGCTCACCTAGCCTGGAGGGAGCCAATCAGCCCCAGCATTTT

size: NA
V: TRBV6-5
D: TRBD2
J: TRBJ2-4
CDR3: CASRRGGLNIQYF
DNA: TGTGCCAGCAGGCGGGGGGGCCTAAACATTCAGTACTTC

size: NA
V: TRBV13
D: TRBD1
J: TRBJ1-2
CDR3: CASSSSGGLYGYTF
DNA: TGTGCCAGCAGCTCGTCAGGGGGCTTGTATGGCTACACCTTC

size: NA
V: TRBV30
D: TRBD1
J: TRBJ1-2
CDR3: CAWRGTGYRVDGYTF
DNA: TGTGCCTGGAGAGGGACAGGGTATCGGGTCGATGGCTACACCTTC

size: NA
V: TRBV7-2
D: TRBD2
J: TRBJ2-7
CDR3: CASSLARTSGRRRGQYF
DNA: TGTGCCAGCAGCTTAGCGCGGACTAGCGGGAGGCGTCGGGGGCAGTACTTC

size: NA
V: TRBV2
D: NA
J: TRBJ2-3
CDR3: CASNEDTDTQYF
DNA: TGTGCCAGCAACGAGGACACAGATACGCAGTATTTT

size: NA
V: TRBV5-3
D: NA
J: TRBJ2-7
CDR3: CARSLGSAWGWALLSYEQYF
DNA: TGTGCCAGAAGCTTGGGTTCCGCGTGGGGCTGGGCCCTCCTTTCCTACGAGCAGTACTTC

size: NA
V: TRBV7-9
D: NA
J: TRBJ1-2
CDR3: CASSLAEEGGRYGYTF
DNA: TGTGCCAGCAGCTTAGCGGAGGAGGGCGGAAGGTATGGCTACACCTTC

size: NA
V: TRBV10-3
D: TRBD1
J: TRBJ1-1
CDR3: CASSDRDDSEAFF
DNA: TGTGCCAGCTCGGACAGGGATGACTCTGAAGCTTTCTTT

size: NA
V: TRBV6-2/TRBV6-3
D: TRBD1
J: TRBJ2-5
CDR3: CASSKTGRETQYF
DNA: TGTGCCAGCAGCAAGACAGGGAGAGAGACCCAGTACTTC

size: once
V: TRBV4-1
D: TRBD2
J: TRBJ2-2
CDR3: CASSQAPPGTSGTGELFF
DNA: TGCGCCAGCAGCCAAGCCCCCCCCGGGACTAGCGGGACCGGGGAGCTGTTTTTT

size: NA
V: TRBV28
D: NA
J: TRBJ1-2
CDR3: CASSFSRPTVYGYTF
DNA: TGTGCCAGCAGTTTTAGTAGGCCGACAGTCTATGGCTACACCTTC

size: NA
V: TRBV7-9
D: TRBD1
J: TRBJ1-4
CDR3: CASSSAPGQGHEKLFF
DNA: TGTGCCAGCAGCTCTGCCCCGGGACAGGGCCACGAAAAACTGTTTTTT

size: NA
V: TRBV28
D: TRBD1
J: TRBJ1-3
CDR3: CASSLAQGTGNGNTIYF
DNA: TGTGCCAGCAGTCTAGCCCAAGGGACAGGGAATGGAAACACCATATATTTT

size: NA
V: TRBV28
D: TRBD2
J: TRBJ2-7
CDR3: CASRTTSGSFHEQYF
DNA: TGTGCCAGCAGAACTACTAGCGGGAGTTTCCACGAGCAGTACTTC

size: NA
V: TRBV27
D: TRBD1
J: TRBJ1-1
CDR3: CASSLSLTGVAGTEAFF
DNA: TGTGCCAGCAGTTTATCCCTGACAGGGGTGGCCGGCACTGAAGCTTTCTTT

size: once
V: TRBV5-1
D: NA
J: TRBJ1-3
CDR3: CASSSGLSGNTIYF
DNA: TGCGCCAGCAGCTCCGGTCTCTCTGGAAACACCATATATTTT